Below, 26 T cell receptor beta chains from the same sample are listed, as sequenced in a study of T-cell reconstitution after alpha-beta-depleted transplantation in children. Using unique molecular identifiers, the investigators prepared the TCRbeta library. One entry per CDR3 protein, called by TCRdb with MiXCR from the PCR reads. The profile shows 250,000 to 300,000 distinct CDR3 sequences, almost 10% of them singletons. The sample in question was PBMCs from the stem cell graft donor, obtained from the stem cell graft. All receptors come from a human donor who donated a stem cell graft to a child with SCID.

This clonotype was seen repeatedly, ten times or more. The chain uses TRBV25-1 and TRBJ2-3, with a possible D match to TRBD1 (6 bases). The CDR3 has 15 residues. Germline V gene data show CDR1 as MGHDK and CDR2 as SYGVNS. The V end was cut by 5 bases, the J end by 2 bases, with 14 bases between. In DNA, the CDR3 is TGTGCCAGCAGTACAGGGATAGGATACACAGATACGCAGTATTTT. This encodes CASSTGIGYTDTQYF.

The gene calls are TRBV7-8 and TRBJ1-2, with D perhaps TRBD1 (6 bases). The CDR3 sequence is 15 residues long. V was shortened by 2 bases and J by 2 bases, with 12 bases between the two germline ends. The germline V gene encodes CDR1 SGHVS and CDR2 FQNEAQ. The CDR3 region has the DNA TGTGCCAGCAGCTTATTTGAGGGGACAAACTATGGCTACACCTTC. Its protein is CASSLFEGTNYGYTF. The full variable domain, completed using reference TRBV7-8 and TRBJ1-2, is GAGVSQSPRYKVAKRGQDVALRCDPISGHVSLFWYQQALGQGPEFLTYFQNEAQLDKSGLPSDRFFAERPEGSVSTLKIQRTQQEDSAVYLCASSLFEGTNYGYTFGSGTRLTVV.

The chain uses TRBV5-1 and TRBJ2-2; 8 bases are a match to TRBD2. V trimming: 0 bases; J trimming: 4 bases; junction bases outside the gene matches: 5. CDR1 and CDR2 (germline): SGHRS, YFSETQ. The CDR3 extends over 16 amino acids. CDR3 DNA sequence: TGCGCCAGCAGCTTGGCGGGACTAGACGTCACCGGGGAGCTGTTTTTT. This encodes CASSLAGLDVTGELFF.

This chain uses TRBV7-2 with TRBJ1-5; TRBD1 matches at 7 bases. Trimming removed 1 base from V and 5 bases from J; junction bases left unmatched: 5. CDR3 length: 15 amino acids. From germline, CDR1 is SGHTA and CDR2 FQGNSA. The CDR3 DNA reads TGTGCCAGCAGCTTAGTAACAGGGGATTATCAGCCCCAGCATTTT. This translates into CASSLVTGDYQPQHF.

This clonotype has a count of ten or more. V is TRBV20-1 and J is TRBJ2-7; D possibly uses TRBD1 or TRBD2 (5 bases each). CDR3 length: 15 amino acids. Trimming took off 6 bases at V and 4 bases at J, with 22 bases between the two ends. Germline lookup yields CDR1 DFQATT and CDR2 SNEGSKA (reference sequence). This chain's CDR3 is CSAPLGLAGYYEQYF. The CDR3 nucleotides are TGCAGTGCCCCATTGGGGCTAGCTGGGTATTACGAGCAGTACTTC.

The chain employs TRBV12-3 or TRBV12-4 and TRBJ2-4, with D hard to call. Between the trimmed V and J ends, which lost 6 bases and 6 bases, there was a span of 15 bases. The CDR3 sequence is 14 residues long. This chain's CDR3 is CASSPVRQANIQYF. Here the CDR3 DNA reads TGTGCCAGCAGCCCTGTGAGGCAGGCAAACATTCAGTACTTC.

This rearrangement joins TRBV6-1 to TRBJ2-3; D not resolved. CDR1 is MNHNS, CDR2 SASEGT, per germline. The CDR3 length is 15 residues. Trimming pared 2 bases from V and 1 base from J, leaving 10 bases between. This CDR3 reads CASSEFSLGTDTQYF. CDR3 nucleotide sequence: TGTGCCAGCAGTGAATTCAGCCTTGGCACAGATACGCAGTATTTT.

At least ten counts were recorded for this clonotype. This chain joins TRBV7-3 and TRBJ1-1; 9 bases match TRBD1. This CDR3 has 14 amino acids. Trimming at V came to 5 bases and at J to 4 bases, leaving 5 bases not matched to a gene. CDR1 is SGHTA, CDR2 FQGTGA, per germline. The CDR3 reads CASSTRDRVTEAFF. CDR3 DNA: TGTGCCAGCAGCACCCGGGACAGGGTCACTGAAGCTTTCTTT.

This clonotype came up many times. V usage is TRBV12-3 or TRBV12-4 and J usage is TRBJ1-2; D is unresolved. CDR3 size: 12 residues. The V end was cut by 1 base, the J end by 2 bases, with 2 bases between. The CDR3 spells CASSLGNYGYTF. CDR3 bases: TGTGCCAGCAGTTTAGGAAACTATGGCTACACCTTC.

The CDR3 region has the DNA TGTGCCAGCAGCGTCCGGGACTTGAGCACCGGGGAGCTGTTTTTT. Translated: CASSVRDLSTGELFF. This chain links TRBV9 with TRBJ2-2, with D possibly being TRBD2 (6 bases). Germline assignment: CDR1 SGDLS and CDR2 YYNGEE. Trimming took off 2 bases at V and 4 bases at J, with 12 bases between the two ends. CDR3 length equals 15 residues.

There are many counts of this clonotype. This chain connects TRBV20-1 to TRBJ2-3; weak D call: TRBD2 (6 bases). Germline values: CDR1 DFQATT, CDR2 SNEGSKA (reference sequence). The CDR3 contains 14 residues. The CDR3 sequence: CSLIDSGVRDTQYF. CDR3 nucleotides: TGCAGCCTAATAGATAGCGGTGTTCGAGATACGCAGTATTTT.

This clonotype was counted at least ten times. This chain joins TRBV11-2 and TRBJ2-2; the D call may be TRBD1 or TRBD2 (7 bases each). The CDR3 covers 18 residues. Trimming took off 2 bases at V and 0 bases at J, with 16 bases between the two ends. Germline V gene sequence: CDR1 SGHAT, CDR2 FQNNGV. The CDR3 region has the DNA TGTGCCAGCAGCTTAAGCAGACAGGGACTACCGAACACCGGGGAGCTGTTTTTT. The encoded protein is CASSLSRQGLPNTGELFF. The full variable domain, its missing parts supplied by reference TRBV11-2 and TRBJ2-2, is EAGVAQSPRYKIIEKRQSVAFWCNPISGHATLYWYQQILGQGPKLLIQFQNNGVVDDSQLPKDRFSAERLKGVDSTLKIQPAKLEDSAVYLCASSLSRQGLPNTGELFFGEGSRLTVL.

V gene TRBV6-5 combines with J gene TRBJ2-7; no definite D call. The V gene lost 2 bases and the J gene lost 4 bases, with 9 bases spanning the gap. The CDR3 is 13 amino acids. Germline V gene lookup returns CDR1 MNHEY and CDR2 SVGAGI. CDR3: CASSYPDRYEQYF. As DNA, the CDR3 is TGTGCCAGCAGTTACCCGGACCGATACGAGCAGTACTTC.

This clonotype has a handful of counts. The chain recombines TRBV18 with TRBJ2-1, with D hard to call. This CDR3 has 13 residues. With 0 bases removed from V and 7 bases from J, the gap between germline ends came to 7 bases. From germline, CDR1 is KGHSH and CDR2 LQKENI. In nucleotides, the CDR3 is TGTGCCAGCTCACCACCGTCGGAAAATGAGCAGTTCTTC. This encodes CASSPPSENEQFF.

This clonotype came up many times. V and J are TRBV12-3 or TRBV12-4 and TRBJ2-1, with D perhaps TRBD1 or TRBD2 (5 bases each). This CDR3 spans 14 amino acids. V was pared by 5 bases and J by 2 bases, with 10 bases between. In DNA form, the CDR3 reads TGTGCCAGCAGTACCGGGACGGCCTACAATGAGCAGTTCTTC. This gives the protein CASSTGTAYNEQFF.

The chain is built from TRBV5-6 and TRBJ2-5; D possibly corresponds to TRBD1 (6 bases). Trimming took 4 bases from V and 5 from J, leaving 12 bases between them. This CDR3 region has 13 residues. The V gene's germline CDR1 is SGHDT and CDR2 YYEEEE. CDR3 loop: CASSTWTDETQYF. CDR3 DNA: TGTGCCAGCAGCACCTGGACAGACGAGACCCAGTACTTC.

CDR3 sequence: CASSMYQGKETQYF. CDR3 nucleotide sequence: TGTGCCAGCAGTATGTACCAGGGGAAAGAGACCCAGTACTTC. J is TRBJ2-5 and V is TRBV6-1; a weak D match, TRBD1 (6 bases). The CDR3 sequence is 14 residues long. Germline lookup yields CDR1 MNHNS and CDR2 SASEGT. Trimming took off 5 bases at V and 3 bases at J, with 13 bases between the two ends.

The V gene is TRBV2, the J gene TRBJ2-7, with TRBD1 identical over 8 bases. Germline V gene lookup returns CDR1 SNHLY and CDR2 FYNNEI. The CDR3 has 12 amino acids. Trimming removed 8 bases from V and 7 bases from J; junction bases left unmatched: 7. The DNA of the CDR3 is TGTGCCAGCGGCGGACAGGGAAGAGAGCAGTACTTC. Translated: CASGGQGREQYF.

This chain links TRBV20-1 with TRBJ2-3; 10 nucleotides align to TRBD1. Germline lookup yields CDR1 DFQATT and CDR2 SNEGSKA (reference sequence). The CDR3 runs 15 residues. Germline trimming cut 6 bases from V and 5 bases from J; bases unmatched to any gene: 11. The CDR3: CSAASPTGGQDTQYF. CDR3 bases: TGCAGTGCCGCTTCCCCGACAGGGGGCCAAGATACGCAGTATTTT.

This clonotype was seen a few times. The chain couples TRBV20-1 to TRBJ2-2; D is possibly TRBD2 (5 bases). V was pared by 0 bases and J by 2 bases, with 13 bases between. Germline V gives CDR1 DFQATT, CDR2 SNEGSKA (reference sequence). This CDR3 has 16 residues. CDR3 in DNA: TGCAGTGCTAGAGATGTCGGGATGACCAACACCGGGGAGCTGTTTTTT. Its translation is CSARDVGMTNTGELFF.

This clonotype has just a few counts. CDR3 DNA: TGTGCCATCAGCTTGACAGGGAACACTGAAGCTTTCTTT. The encoded protein is CAISLTGNTEAFF. The chain has TRBV10-3 and TRBJ1-1; TRBD1 is a possible D gene (6 bases). CDR1 and CDR2 (germline): ENHRY, SYGVKD. The V end was cut by 6 bases, the J end by 1 base, with 9 bases between. The CDR3 sequence is 13 residues long.

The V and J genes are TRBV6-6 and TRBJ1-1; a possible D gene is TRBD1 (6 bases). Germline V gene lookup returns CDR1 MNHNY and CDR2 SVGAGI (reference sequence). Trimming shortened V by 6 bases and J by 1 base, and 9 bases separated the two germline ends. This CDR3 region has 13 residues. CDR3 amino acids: CASRATGNTEAFF. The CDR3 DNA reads TGTGCCAGCAGAGCGACAGGGAACACTGAAGCTTTCTTT.

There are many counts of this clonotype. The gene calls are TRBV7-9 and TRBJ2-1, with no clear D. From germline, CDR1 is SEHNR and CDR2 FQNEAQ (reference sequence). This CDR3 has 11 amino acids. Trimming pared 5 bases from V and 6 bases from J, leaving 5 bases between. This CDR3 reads CASSPSNEQFF. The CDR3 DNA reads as TGTGCCAGCAGCCCTAGCAATGAGCAGTTCTTC. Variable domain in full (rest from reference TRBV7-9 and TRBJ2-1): DTGVSQNPRHKITKRGQNVTFRCDPISEHNRLYWYRQTLGQGPEFLTYFQNEAQLEKSRLLSDRFSAERPKGSFSTLEIQRTEQGDSAMYLCASSPSNEQFFGPGTRLTVL.

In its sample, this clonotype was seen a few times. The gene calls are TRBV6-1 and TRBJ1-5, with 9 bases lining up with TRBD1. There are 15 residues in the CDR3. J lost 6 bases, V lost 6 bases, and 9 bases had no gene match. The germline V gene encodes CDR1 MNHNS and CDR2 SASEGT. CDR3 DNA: TGTGCCAGCAGGGGCCTTGGACAGGGGATTCAGCCCCAGCATTTT. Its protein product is CASRGLGQGIQPQHF.

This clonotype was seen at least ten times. The CDR3 sequence is CASSLVQGPDTQYF. The CDR3 region has the DNA TGTGCCAGCAGCTTGGTGCAGGGCCCAGATACGCAGTATTTT. The V and J genes are TRBV5-6 and TRBJ2-3, with a possible D match to TRBD1 (5 bases). This CDR3 has 14 amino acids. Germline CDR1 is SGHDT and CDR2 is YYEEEE. V was trimmed by 0 bases and J by 4 bases, leaving 9 bases between them.

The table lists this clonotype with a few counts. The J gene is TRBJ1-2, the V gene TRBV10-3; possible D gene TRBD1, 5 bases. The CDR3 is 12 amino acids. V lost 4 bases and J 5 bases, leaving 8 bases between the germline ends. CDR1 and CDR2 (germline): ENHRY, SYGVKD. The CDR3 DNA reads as TGTGCCATCAGTGTCGGGGCATATGGCTACACCTTC. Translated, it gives CAISVGAYGYTF.